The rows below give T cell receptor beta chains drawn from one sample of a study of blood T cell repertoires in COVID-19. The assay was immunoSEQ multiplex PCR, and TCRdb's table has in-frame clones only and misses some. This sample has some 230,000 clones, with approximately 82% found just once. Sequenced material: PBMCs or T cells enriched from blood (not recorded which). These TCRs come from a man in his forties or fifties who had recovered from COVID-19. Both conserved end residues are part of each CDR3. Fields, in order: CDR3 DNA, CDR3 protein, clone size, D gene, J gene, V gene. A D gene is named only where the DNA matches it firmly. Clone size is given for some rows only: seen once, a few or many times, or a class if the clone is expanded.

CDR3nt: TGCGCCAGCAGCCAAGACAGGGGGTTGGTTACTAGTACGCAGTATTTT
CDR3aa: CASSQDRGLVTSTQYF
abundance: once
d_gene: TRBD1
j_gene: TRBJ2-3
v_gene: TRBV4-3

CDR3nt: TGTGCCAGCAGTTATCTCGACATAGATAATTCACCCCTCCACTTT
CDR3aa: CASSYLDIDNSPLHF
abundance: .
d_gene: .
j_gene: TRBJ1-6
v_gene: TRBV28

CDR3nt: TGTGCCAGCAGCTTGGGGACAGTATACGAGCAGTACTTC
CDR3aa: CASSLGTVYEQYF
abundance: .
d_gene: .
j_gene: TRBJ2-7
v_gene: TRBV5-6

CDR3nt: TGTGCCAGCAACCTAGGGAGCTCCTACAATGAGCAGTTCTTC
CDR3aa: CASNLGSSYNEQFF
abundance: .
d_gene: .
j_gene: TRBJ2-1
v_gene: TRBV11-2

CDR3nt: TGTGCCAGCAGCCTATACACCCCTAGCGGGGGGGCCGGTATGACAGAGACCCAGTACTTC
CDR3aa: CASSLYTPSGGAGMTETQYF
abundance: few
d_gene: TRBD2
j_gene: TRBJ2-5
v_gene: TRBV3-1/TRBV3-2

CDR3nt: TGTGCCAGCAGCGTAGTGGGCTATCCGTACAATGAGCAGTTCTTC
CDR3aa: CASSVVGYPYNEQFF
abundance: once
d_gene: .
j_gene: TRBJ2-1
v_gene: TRBV9

CDR3nt: TGTGCCAGCAGTTACGAACAGAGCTATGGCTACACCTTC
CDR3aa: CASSYEQSYGYTF
abundance: .
d_gene: .
j_gene: TRBJ1-2
v_gene: TRBV6-6

CDR3nt: TGTGCCAGCAGCGTAGACAGGGGTGAAGCTTTCTTT
CDR3aa: CASSVDRGEAFF
abundance: .
d_gene: TRBD1
j_gene: TRBJ1-1
v_gene: TRBV9

CDR3nt: TGTGCCAGTAGTCCAATAGGGGGCGAGCAGTACTTC
CDR3aa: CASSPIGGEQYF
abundance: few
d_gene: .
j_gene: TRBJ2-7
v_gene: TRBV19

CDR3nt: TGTGCCAGCCAGGTCGGGGGGCTGAAGACTGAAGCTTTCTTT
CDR3aa: CASQVGGLKTEAFF
abundance: .
d_gene: .
j_gene: TRBJ1-1
v_gene: TRBV6-5

CDR3nt: TGTGCCAGCTCACCGTCCCCTAGCACAGATACGCAGTATTTT
CDR3aa: CASSPSPSTDTQYF
abundance: .
d_gene: .
j_gene: TRBJ2-3
v_gene: TRBV18

CDR3nt: TGTGCCAGTAGTCCGGGACTAGCGCTAGCCCAAGAGACCCAGTACTTC
CDR3aa: CASSPGLALAQETQYF
abundance: .
d_gene: TRBD2
j_gene: TRBJ2-5
v_gene: TRBV19

CDR3nt: TGCGCCAGCAGCTTGGACAGTTACCTTACTTCGGAGCAGTACTTC
CDR3aa: CASSLDSYLTSEQYF
abundance: medium-sized
d_gene: .
j_gene: TRBJ2-7
v_gene: TRBV5-1

CDR3nt: TGCGCCAGCAGCCAAGGATCTGACTCGAACACTGAAGCTTTCTTT
CDR3aa: CASSQGSDSNTEAFF
abundance: .
d_gene: .
j_gene: TRBJ1-1
v_gene: TRBV4-1

CDR3nt: TGTGCCAGCAGTCGAGATAGCGGGGTACAAGAGACCCAGTACTTC
CDR3aa: CASSRDSGVQETQYF
abundance: .
d_gene: TRBD2
j_gene: TRBJ2-5
v_gene: TRBV6-5

CDR3nt: TGTGCCAGCAGTTGGGAGAATAATCAGCCCCAGCATTTT
CDR3aa: CASSWENNQPQHF
abundance: .
d_gene: .
j_gene: TRBJ1-5
v_gene: TRBV6-2/TRBV6-3

CDR3nt: TGTGCCAGCAGTTTAGGGCCGGCGCTTGAGCAGTTCTTC
CDR3aa: CASSLGPALEQFF
abundance: .
d_gene: .
j_gene: TRBJ2-1
v_gene: TRBV28

CDR3nt: TGTGCCAGCAGCGTAGAAAGTAGCGGGGGCAGTATAGATACGCAGTATTTT
CDR3aa: CASSVESSGGSIDTQYF
abundance: .
d_gene: TRBD2
j_gene: TRBJ2-3
v_gene: TRBV9

CDR3nt: TGTGCCAGCAGCCGGCGACAGGGAATGGGTTACGAGCAGTACTTC
CDR3aa: CASSRRQGMGYEQYF
abundance: .
d_gene: TRBD1
j_gene: TRBJ2-7
v_gene: TRBV7-2

CDR3nt: TGTGCCAGCAGCGAAACAGGGAGAGACGAGCAGTACTTC
CDR3aa: CASSETGRDEQYF
abundance: .
d_gene: .
j_gene: TRBJ2-7
v_gene: TRBV7-2

CDR3nt: TGTGCCAGCAGCTGGACAGGGGTGAGTTACAATGAGCAGTTCTTC
CDR3aa: CASSWTGVSYNEQFF
abundance: .
d_gene: TRBD1
j_gene: TRBJ2-1
v_gene: TRBV5-6

CDR3nt: TGTGCCAGTAGTAATGGGGCTTTAGGCACTGAAGCTTTCTTT
CDR3aa: CASSNGALGTEAFF
abundance: few
d_gene: .
j_gene: TRBJ1-1
v_gene: TRBV19

CDR3nt: TGTGCCAGCAGCTTAGATCCAGGGCGTATGGGCGAGCAGTACTTC
CDR3aa: CASSLDPGRMGEQYF
abundance: .
d_gene: .
j_gene: TRBJ2-7
v_gene: TRBV7-9

CDR3nt: TGTGCCAGCAGCCACGGTCCCCGGGACTTTACTAGTAGCGAGCAGTACTTC
CDR3aa: CASSHGPRDFTSSEQYF
abundance: .
d_gene: .
j_gene: TRBJ2-7
v_gene: TRBV3-1/TRBV3-2

CDR3nt: TGTGCCAGCAGCCTCTGGGGCCAGCCCCAGCATTTT
CDR3aa: CASSLWGQPQHF
abundance: once
d_gene: .
j_gene: TRBJ1-5
v_gene: TRBV3-1/TRBV3-2

CDR3nt: TGTGCCAGCAGTTCCCAGACTAGCGGGATCTACGAGCAGTACTTC
CDR3aa: CASSSQTSGIYEQYF
abundance: few
d_gene: TRBD2
j_gene: TRBJ2-7
v_gene: TRBV28

CDR3nt: TGTGCCAGCAGCTCCCAGGACACGGTCGGGCAGCCCCAGCATTTT
CDR3aa: CASSSQDTVGQPQHF
abundance: .
d_gene: .
j_gene: TRBJ1-5
v_gene: TRBV9

CDR3nt: TGTGCCAGCAGCTTAGACGCGGCTTACGCCAATGAGCAGTTCTTC
CDR3aa: CASSLDAAYANEQFF
abundance: few
d_gene: .
j_gene: TRBJ2-1
v_gene: TRBV11-3

CDR3nt: TGTGCCAGCAGTTCAACCAACAGGGGGCCTAACTATGGCTACACCTTC
CDR3aa: CASSSTNRGPNYGYTF
abundance: .
d_gene: TRBD1
j_gene: TRBJ1-2
v_gene: TRBV27

CDR3nt: TGTGCCATCAGTATACAGGGGGTTGAGTATGAGCAGTTCTTC
CDR3aa: CAISIQGVEYEQFF
abundance: .
d_gene: TRBD1
j_gene: TRBJ2-1
v_gene: TRBV10-3

CDR3nt: TGTGCCAGCAGTTCGGGACAGTACTATGGCTACACCTTC
CDR3aa: CASSSGQYYGYTF
abundance: .
d_gene: TRBD1
j_gene: TRBJ1-2
v_gene: TRBV2

CDR3nt: TGTGCCAGCAGCGTAGAGTTAGCGGGAGTGGTGGAGCAGTACTTC
CDR3aa: CASSVELAGVVEQYF
abundance: .
d_gene: TRBD2
j_gene: TRBJ2-7
v_gene: TRBV9

CDR3nt: TGTGCCAGCAGTTTAACAGGTAGCGGTGGCTACACCTTC
CDR3aa: CASSLTGSGGYTF
abundance: few
d_gene: .
j_gene: TRBJ1-2
v_gene: TRBV28

CDR3nt: TGTGCCAGCAACCGGGACAGGAATTCACCCCTCCACTTT
CDR3aa: CASNRDRNSPLHF
abundance: .
d_gene: TRBD1
j_gene: TRBJ1-6
v_gene: TRBV28

CDR3nt: TGTGCCAGCAGCGCCAACAGGGCCCCTAATGAAAAACTGTTTTTT
CDR3aa: CASSANRAPNEKLFF
abundance: .
d_gene: .
j_gene: TRBJ1-4
v_gene: TRBV7-2

CDR3nt: TGTGCCAGCAGCTCCCGGACTCGGGGCTACACCTTC
CDR3aa: CASSSRTRGYTF
abundance: .
d_gene: .
j_gene: TRBJ1-2
v_gene: TRBV5-4

CDR3nt: TGTGCCAGCAGCGCCCAGGTGAACACTGAAGCTTTCTTT
CDR3aa: CASSAQVNTEAFF
abundance: .
d_gene: .
j_gene: TRBJ1-1
v_gene: TRBV7-7

CDR3nt: TGTGCCAGCAGTTATAGGGGGCGATCTGAAAAACTGTTTTTT
CDR3aa: CASSYRGRSEKLFF
abundance: .
d_gene: TRBD1
j_gene: TRBJ1-4
v_gene: TRBV6-5

CDR3nt: TGTGCCAGCAGCCCCGGACTGATTCCTAGCACAGATACGCAGTATTTT
CDR3aa: CASSPGLIPSTDTQYF
abundance: .
d_gene: .
j_gene: TRBJ2-3
v_gene: TRBV11-2

CDR3nt: TGCAGCGTCCACAGCGGTGGGTCCTACAATGAGCAGTTCTTC
CDR3aa: CSVHSGGSYNEQFF
abundance: .
d_gene: .
j_gene: TRBJ2-1
v_gene: TRBV29-1

CDR3nt: TGTGCCAGCAGCTCACGGACAGGGCCTGGAAACACCATATATTTT
CDR3aa: CASSSRTGPGNTIYF
abundance: .
d_gene: TRBD1
j_gene: TRBJ1-3
v_gene: TRBV11-2

CDR3nt: TGTGCCAGCCACGCCCAGGGAAATTCCGGGGAGCTGTTTTTT
CDR3aa: CASHAQGNSGELFF
abundance: .
d_gene: .
j_gene: TRBJ2-2
v_gene: TRBV27

CDR3nt: TGTGCCAGCAGCTTATCTTGGGTGGGCCCCTCTTCTGATACGCAGTATTTT
CDR3aa: CASSLSWVGPSSDTQYF
abundance: .
d_gene: .
j_gene: TRBJ2-3
v_gene: TRBV7-2